These 2 T cell receptor beta chains came from one sample sequenced in a study of CD8+ T cells in alopecia areata. Once RNA had been extracted, it was reverse transcribed into cDNA to act as the sequencing template. The assay was immunoSEQ multiplex PCR, and TCRdb's table has in-frame clones only and misses some. This sample yields more than 200,000 clones, of which 65% to 70% are seen a single time; 1% to 1.5% belongs to the top ten. The sequenced sample was CD4+ T cells sorted from blood, obtained at week 0. These receptors were taken from a human donor with alopecia areata.

The J gene is TRBJ2-1, the V gene TRBV19; D is undetermined. The CDR3 extends over 12 amino acids. V gave up 1 base and J gave up 11 bases, with 9 bases separating them. Germline CDR1 is LNHDA and CDR2 is SQIVND (reference sequence). As DNA, the CDR3 is TGTGCCAGTAGTATAGTAGGGCTAAAGCAGTTCTTC. This encodes CASSIVGLKQFF.

The V gene is TRBV6-5, the J gene TRBJ1-4; no reliable D call. The CDR3 length is 13 residues. Germline assignment: CDR1 MNHEY and CDR2 SVGAGI. V lost 4 bases and J lost 7, with 10 bases in between. CDR3 residues: CASSSRQGEKLFF. Here the CDR3 DNA reads TGTGCCAGCAGTTCGAGACAAGGTGAAAAACTGTTTTTT.